Detailed here is one T cell receptor beta chain. As yet, its antigen is unknown. Naive CD8 cells lacked CD45RO and underwent positive selection for CCR7, leaving out terminally differentiated effector memory CD45RA+ cells. The donors, healthy adults who were HIV-negative, had experienced no recent acute infections or vaccinations. This entry is derived from a study of shared clonotypes between healthy human individuals. Whole-study findings and limits: Sample collection involved blood only; tissue repertoires are likely different.

Repertoires were generated with immunoSEQ multiplex PCR, while TCRdb's copy carries only in-frame clones and drops some. This table holds around 1.9 million clones, roughly 93% found once. This CDR3 contains 13 residues. With 6 bases removed from V and 8 bases from J, the gap between germline ends came to 16 bases. The germline V gene has CDR1 MNHNY and CDR2 SVGAGI (reference sequence). The rearrangement links TRBV6-6 to TRBJ1-2; D is uncertain. The sample consisted of naive CD8+ T cells from PBMCs. The TCR comes from a man between 18 and 29 years old in good health. Some clones in this sample may be carry-over from other donors' samples. The CDR3 coding sequence is TGTGCCAGCAGCGACCCCTCCCTCGGGGGCTACACCTTC. Translated, it gives CASSDPSLGGYTF.